This T cell receptor beta chain was sequenced during a study of cytotoxic CD8 clonotypes in ibrutinib-treated CLL. Study context: Patients: some 11 relapsed/refractory, approximately 15 treatment-naive, roughly 17 IGHV unmutated.

As for this clone: Its target is not known.

Whole-study findings and limits: Rising at ibrutinib response, clonality subsequently fell back toward baseline at progression. Under therapy, public clonotypes either contracted or stayed stable, and they were uncommon. Progressing patients had sampling times that differed from those of sustained-remission patients.

TCRdb keeps only in-frame clones here, not all; method: immunoSEQ multiplex PCR. Counted here are about 160,000 clones, approximately 80% occurring once; the ten biggest clones make up around 4.5%. Trimming left V 8 bases short and J 5 bases short, with 13 bases between. CDR1 is PRHDT and CDR2 is FYEKMQ in the germline V gene (reference sequence). The CDR3 runs to 14 residues. This sample comprised PBMCs, obtained after 24 months of ibrutinib treatment. The rearrangement joins TRBV13 to TRBJ1-6; D might be TRBD1 (5 bases). The clonotype originates from a human donor with chronic lymphocytic leukemia. The CDR3, as DNA: TGTGCCAGCTCCCTTGGGGGAAATAATTCACCCCTCCACTTT. Protein: CASSLGGNNSPLHF.